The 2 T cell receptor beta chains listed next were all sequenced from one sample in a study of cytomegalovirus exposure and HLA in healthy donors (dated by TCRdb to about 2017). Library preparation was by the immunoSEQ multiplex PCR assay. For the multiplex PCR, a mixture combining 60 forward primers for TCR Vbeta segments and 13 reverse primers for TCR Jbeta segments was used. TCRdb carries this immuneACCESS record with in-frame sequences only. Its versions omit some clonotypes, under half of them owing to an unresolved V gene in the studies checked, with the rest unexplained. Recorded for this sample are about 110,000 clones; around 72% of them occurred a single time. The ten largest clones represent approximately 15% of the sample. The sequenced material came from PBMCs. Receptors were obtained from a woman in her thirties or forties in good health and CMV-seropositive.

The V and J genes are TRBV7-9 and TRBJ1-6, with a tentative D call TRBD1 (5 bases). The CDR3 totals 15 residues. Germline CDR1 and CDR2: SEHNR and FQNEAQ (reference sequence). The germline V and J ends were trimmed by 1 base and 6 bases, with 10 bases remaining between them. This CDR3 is CASSLGGGGNSPLHF. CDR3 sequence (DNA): TGTGCCAGCAGCTTAGGGGGGGGTGGTAATTCACCCCTCCACTTT. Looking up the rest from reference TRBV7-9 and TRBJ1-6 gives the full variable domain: DTGVSQNPRHKITKRGQNVTFRCDPISEHNRLYWYRQTLGQGPEFLTYFQNEAQLEKSRLLSDRFSAERPKGSFSTLEIQRTEQGDSAMYLCASSLGGGGNSPLHFGNGTRLTVT.

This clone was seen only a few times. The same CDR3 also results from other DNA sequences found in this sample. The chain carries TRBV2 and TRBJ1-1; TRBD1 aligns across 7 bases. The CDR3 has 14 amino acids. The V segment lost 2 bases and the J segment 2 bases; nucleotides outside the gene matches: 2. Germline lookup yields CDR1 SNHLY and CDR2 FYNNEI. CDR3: CASSEQGGNTEAFF. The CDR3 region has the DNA TGTGCCAGCAGTGAACAGGGGGGCAACACTGAAGCTTTCTTT.